These 2 T cell receptor beta chains were all obtained from the same sample, sequenced in a study of cytomegalovirus exposure and HLA in healthy donors. A multiplex PCR was run with 60 Vbeta primers and 13 Jbeta primers. Sequencing was performed with immunoSEQ multiplex PCR; in TCRdb, only in-frame clones are kept and a portion is missing. The table has 100,000 to 150,000 clones, roughly 70% seen once. The sequencing input was PBMCs. The receptor source for this set is a woman in her 40s in good health and CMV-seropositive.

The chain combines TRBV14 with TRBJ2-7, with TRBD2 identical over 7 bases. The V gene's germline CDR1 is SGHDN and CDR2 FVKESK. The CDR3 sequence is 14 residues long. The V gene end was trimmed by 0 bases and the J gene end by 7 bases; junction bases not matched to a gene: 6. The CDR3 protein is CASSQDPRGGEQYF. The CDR3 bases are TGTGCCAGCAGCCAAGACCCACGGGGAGGGGAGCAGTACTTC. Together with reference TRBV14 and TRBJ2-7, the CDR3 gives the full variable domain: EAGVTQFPSHSVIEKGQTVTLRCDPISGHDNLYWYRRVMGKEIKFLLHFVKESKQDESGMPNNRFLAERTGGTYSTLKVQPAELEDSGVYFCASSQDPRGGEQYFGPGTRLTVT.

For the CDR3, the DNA is TGTGCCAGCCGTGTTACTAATGAAAAACTGTTTTTT. Its protein product is CASRVTNEKLFF. J is TRBJ1-4 and V is TRBV28; D not resolved. The ends were cut back, 8 bases at V and 2 bases at J, with 6 bases in the middle. Per germline, CDR1 MDHEN and CDR2 SYDVKM. This CDR3 contains 12 residues. The variable domain in full, completed from reference TRBV28 and TRBJ1-4, reads DVKVTQSSRYLVKRTGEKVFLECVQDMDHENMFWYRQDPGLGLRLIYFSYDVKMKEKGDIPEGYSVSREKKERFSLILESASTNQTSMYLCASRVTNEKLFFGSGTQLSVL.